This T cell receptor beta chain was observed in a study of neoadjuvant anti-PD-1 for oral cavity cancer. TCRdb's table, derived via immunoSEQ multiplex PCR, lists solely in-frame clones and lacks some. Of 16,000 or so clones listed, 50% to 70% are singletons. V was cut by 3 bases and J by 3 bases, with 8 bases left in between. CDR1 and CDR2 (germline): MNHEY, SVGAGI. The CDR3 covers 13 residues. Sample: PBMCs, taken before nivolumab (anti-PD-1) treatment. This clonotype was sampled from a person between 40 and 80 years old with oral cavity squamous cell carcinoma. The V gene is TRBV6-5, the J gene TRBJ1-1; tentatively, D is TRBD1 (6 bases). CDR3 DNA sequence: TGTGCCAGCAGTTATTGGACAGACACTGAAGCTTTCTTT. This sequence encodes CASSYWTDTEAFF.